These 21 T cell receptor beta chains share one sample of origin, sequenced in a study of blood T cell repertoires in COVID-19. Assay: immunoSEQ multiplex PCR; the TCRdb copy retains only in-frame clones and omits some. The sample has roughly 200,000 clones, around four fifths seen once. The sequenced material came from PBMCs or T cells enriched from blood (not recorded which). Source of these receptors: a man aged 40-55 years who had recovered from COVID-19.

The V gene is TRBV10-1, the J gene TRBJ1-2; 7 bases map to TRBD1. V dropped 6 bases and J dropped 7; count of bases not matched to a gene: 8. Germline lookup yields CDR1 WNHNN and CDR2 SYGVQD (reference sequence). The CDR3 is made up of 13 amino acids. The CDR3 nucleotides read TGCGCCAGCAGCTGGACAGGCGGATCTGGCTACACCTTC. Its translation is CASSWTGGSGYTF.

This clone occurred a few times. The CDR3: CAWSVSGVGYTF. The CDR3 DNA is TGTGCCTGGAGTGTCTCAGGGGTTGGCTACACCTTC. This chain links TRBV30 with TRBJ1-2, with D perhaps TRBD1 (6 bases). Trimming took 0 bases from V and 7 from J, leaving 9 bases between them. CDR1 is GTSNPN and CDR2 is SVGIG in the germline V gene (reference sequence). The CDR3 loop spans 12 amino acids.

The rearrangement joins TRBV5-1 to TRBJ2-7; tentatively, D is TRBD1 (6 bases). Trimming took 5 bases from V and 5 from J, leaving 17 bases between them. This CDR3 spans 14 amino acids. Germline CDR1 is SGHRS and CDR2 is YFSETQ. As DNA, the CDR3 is TGCGCCAGCAGTTATAGACAGGAGAGGAACGAGCAGTACTTC. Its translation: CASSYRQERNEQYF. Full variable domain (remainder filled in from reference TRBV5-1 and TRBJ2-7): KAGVTQTPRYLIKTRGQQVTLSCSPISGHRSVSWYQQTPGQGLQFLFEYFSETQRNKGNFPGRFSGRQFSNSRSEMNVSTLELGDSALYLCASSYRQERNEQYFGPGTRLTVT.

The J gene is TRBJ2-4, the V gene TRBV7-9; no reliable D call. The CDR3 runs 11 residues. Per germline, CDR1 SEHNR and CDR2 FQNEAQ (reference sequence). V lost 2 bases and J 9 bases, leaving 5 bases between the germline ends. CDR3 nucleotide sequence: TGTGCCAGCAGCTTACTCGGCATTCAGTACTTC. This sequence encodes CASSLLGIQYF.

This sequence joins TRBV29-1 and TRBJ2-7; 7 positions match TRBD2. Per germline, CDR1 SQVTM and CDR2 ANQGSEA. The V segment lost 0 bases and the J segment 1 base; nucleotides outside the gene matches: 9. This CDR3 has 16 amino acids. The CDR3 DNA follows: TGCAGCGTTGAAGATGTCGTTCCCGGGGGGTCCTACGAGCAGTACTTC. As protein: CSVEDVVPGGSYEQYF.

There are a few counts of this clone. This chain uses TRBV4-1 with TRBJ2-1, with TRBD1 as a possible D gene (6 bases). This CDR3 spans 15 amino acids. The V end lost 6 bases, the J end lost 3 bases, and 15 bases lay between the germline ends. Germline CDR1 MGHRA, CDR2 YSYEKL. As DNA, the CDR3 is TGCGCCAGCAGGGGAAACCGGGACAACTACAATGAGCAGTTCTTC. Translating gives CASRGNRDNYNEQFF.

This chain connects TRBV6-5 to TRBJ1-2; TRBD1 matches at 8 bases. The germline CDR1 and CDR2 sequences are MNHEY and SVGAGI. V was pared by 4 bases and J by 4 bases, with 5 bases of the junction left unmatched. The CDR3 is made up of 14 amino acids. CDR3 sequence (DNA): TGTGCCAGCAGTTCTACAGGGGGACTCTATGGCTACACCTTC. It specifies CASSSTGGLYGYTF.

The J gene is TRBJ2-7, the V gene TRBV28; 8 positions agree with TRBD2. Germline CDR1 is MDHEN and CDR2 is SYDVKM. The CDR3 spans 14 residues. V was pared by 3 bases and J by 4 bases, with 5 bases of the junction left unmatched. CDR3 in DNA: TGTGCCAGCAGTTTGGCTAGCGGGCATTACGAGCAGTACTTC. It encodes CASSLASGHYEQYF.

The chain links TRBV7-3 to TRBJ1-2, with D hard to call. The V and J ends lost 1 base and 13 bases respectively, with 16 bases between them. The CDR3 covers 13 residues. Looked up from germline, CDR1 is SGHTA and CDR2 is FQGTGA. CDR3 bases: TGTGCCAGCAGCTTAAGTAATCAGGCCAGTCTCACCTTC. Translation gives CASSLSNQASLTF.

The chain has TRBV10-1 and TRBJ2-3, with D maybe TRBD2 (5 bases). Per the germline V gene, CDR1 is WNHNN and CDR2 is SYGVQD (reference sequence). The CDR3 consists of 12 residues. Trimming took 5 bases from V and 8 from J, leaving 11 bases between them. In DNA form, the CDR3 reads TGCGCCAGCAGTAGCGGCCCCGGTACGCAGTATTTT. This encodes CASSSGPGTQYF.

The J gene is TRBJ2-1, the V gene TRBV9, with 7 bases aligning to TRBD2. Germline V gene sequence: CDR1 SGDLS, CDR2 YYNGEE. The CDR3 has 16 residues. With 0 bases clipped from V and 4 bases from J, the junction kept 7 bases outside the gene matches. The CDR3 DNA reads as TGTGCCAGCAGCGTAGTGGCTAGCGGACCTTACAATGAGCAGTTCTTC. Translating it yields CASSVVASGPYNEQFF. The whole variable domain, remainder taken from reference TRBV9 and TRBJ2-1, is DSGVTQTPKHLITATGQRVTLRCSPRSGDLSVYWYQQSLDQGLQFLIQYYNGEERAKGNILERFSAQQFPDLHSELNLSSLELGDSALYFCASSVVASGPYNEQFFGPGTRLTVL.

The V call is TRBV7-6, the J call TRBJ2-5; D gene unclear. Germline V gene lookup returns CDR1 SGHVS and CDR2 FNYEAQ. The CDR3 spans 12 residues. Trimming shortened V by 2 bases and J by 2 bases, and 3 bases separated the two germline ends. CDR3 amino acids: CASSLTQETQYF. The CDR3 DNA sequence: TGTGCCAGCAGCTTAACACAAGAGACCCAGTACTTC.

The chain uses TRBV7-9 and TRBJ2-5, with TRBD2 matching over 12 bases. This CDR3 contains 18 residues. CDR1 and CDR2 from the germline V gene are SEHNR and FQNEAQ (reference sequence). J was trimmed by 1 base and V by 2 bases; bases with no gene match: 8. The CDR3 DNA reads TGTGCCAGCAGCTTACATGACGGACTAGCGGGGCCCCAAGAGACCCAGTACTTC. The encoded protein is CASSLHDGLAGPQETQYF. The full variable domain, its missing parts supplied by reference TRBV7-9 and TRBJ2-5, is DTGVSQNPRHKITKRGQNVTFRCDPISEHNRLYWYRQTLGQGPEFLTYFQNEAQLEKSRLLSDRFSAERPKGSFSTLEIQRTEQGDSAMYLCASSLHDGLAGPQETQYFGPGTRLLVL.

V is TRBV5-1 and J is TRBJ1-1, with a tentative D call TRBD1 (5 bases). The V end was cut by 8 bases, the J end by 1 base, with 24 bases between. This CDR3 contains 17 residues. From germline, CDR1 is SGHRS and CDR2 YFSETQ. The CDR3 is CASSLGRRTLGNTEAFF. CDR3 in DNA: TGCGCCAGTTCTTTGGGGCGGCGAACCCTCGGGAACACTGAAGCTTTCTTT.

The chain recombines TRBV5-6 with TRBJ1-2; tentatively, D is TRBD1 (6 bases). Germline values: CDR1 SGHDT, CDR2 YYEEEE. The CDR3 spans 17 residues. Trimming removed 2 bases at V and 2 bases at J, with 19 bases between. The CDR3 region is CASSFLPRQARNYGYTF. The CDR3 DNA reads TGTGCCAGCAGCTTTCTTCCGAGACAGGCTCGAAACTATGGCTACACCTTC. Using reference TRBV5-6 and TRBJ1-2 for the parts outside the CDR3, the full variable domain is DAGVTQSPTHLIKTRGQQVTLRCSPKSGHDTVSWYQQALGQGPQFIFQYYEEEERQRGNFPDRFSGHQFPNYSSELNVNALLLGDSALYLCASSFLPRQARNYGYTFGSGTRLTVV.

The CDR3 nucleotides are TGTGCCAGCAGCTCCTTAGATCGGGCTGAAGCTTTCTTT. Translated, it gives CASSSLDRAEAFF. The chain couples TRBV5-6 to TRBJ1-1; the D is unclear. V shed 3 bases and J shed 6 bases, with 12 bases lying between them. CDR3 length equals 13 residues. Looked up from germline, CDR1 is SGHDT and CDR2 is YYEEEE.

CDR3 loop: CASSLAPTSGGASEQFF. The CDR3 DNA sequence: TGTGCCAGCAGCTTAGCACCGACTAGCGGGGGGGCCAGTGAGCAGTTCTTC. The rearrangement links TRBV11-2 to TRBJ2-1, with 14 bases fitting TRBD2. The germline gives CDR1 SGHAT, CDR2 FQNNGV. This CDR3 contains 17 residues. V was clipped by 1 base and J by 9 bases; unmatched bases: 8.

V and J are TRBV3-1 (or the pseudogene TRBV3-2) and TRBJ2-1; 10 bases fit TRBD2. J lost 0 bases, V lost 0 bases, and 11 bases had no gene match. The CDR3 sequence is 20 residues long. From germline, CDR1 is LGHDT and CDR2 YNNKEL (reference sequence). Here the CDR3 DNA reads TGTGCCAGCAGCCAAGATAATTTGGGACTAGCGTTGAACTCCTACAATGAGCAGTTCTTC. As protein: CASSQDNLGLALNSYNEQFF.

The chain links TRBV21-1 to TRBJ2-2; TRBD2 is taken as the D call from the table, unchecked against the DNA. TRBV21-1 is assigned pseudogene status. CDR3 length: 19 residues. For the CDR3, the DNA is TGTGCCAGCAGTCCCGAAGTCCATTCTAGCGGGCGTTACACCGGGGAGCTGTTTTTT. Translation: CASSPEVHSSGRYTGELFF.

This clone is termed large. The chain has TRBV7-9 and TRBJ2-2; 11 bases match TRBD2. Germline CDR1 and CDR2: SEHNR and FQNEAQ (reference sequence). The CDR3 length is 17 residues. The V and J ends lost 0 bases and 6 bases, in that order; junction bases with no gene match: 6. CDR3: CASSLARLAGSSGELFF. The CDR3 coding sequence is TGTGCCAGCAGCTTAGCCCGACTAGCGGGATCGTCCGGGGAGCTGTTTTTT.

CDR3 in amino acids: CASSTGYQPQHF. As DNA, the CDR3 is TGTGCCAGCAGCACAGGGTATCAGCCCCAGCATTTT. The gene calls are TRBV2 and TRBJ1-5; possibly TRBD1 for D (6 bases). This CDR3 is built from 12 residues. The germline gives CDR1 SNHLY, CDR2 FYNNEI. Trimming cost V 6 bases and J 5 bases, with 8 bases left between them.